The 18 T cell receptor beta chains below come from one sample, sequenced in a study of immune cell composition in non-small cell lung cancer. The normal lung sample lay at least 3 cm, and maximally far, from the tumour. Sequencing was performed with immunoSEQ multiplex PCR; in TCRdb, only in-frame clones are kept and a portion is missing. The profile covers about 4,500 clones, with approximately 71% appearing a single time and 8% to 10% taken by the ten largest. The sequenced sample was non-adjacent lung tissue. These receptors were collected from a human donor with non-small cell lung cancer.

The chain has TRBV29-1 and TRBJ2-7; 9 nucleotides match TRBD1. V gave up 0 bases and J gave up 2 bases; unmatched junction bases: 5. Germline loops: CDR1 SQVTM, CDR2 ANQGSEA. The CDR3 contains 15 residues. CDR3 sequence (DNA): TGCAGCGTTGAAGAGAGGACAGGGGAAGCCTACGAGCAGTACTTC. Protein product: CSVEERTGEAYEQYF.

This rearrangement joins TRBV6-6 to TRBJ2-7; 8 bases line up with TRBD1. CDR1 and CDR2 from the germline V gene are MNHNY and SVGAGI (reference sequence). V shed 6 bases, J shed 0 bases, and the junction held 7 bases outside the gene matches. The length of the CDR3 is 15 residues. The chain's CDR3 is CASSLGQGISYEQYF. The CDR3 DNA follows: TGTGCCAGCAGCCTCGGACAGGGTATCTCCTACGAGCAGTACTTC.

In its sample, this clone was seen a few times. The V call is TRBV5-1, the J call TRBJ1-1, with D possibly TRBD1 on 6 matching bases. Germline V gene sequence: CDR1 SGHRS, CDR2 YFSETQ. CDR3 length equals 13 residues. Between the trimmed V and J ends, which lost 4 bases and 5 bases, there was a span of 12 bases. CDR3 coding DNA: TGCGCCAGCAGCACCGGACAGTGGACTGAAGCTTTCTTT. Amino acid sequence: CASSTGQWTEAFF.

This sequence joins TRBV11-2 and TRBJ2-1, with TRBD2 matching 8 bases. The CDR3 contains 17 residues. Germline values: CDR1 SGHAT, CDR2 FQNNGV. Unmatched junction bases numbered 11, after V lost 2 bases and J lost 5 bases. The CDR3 reads CASSLRILAGSHNEQFF. The CDR3 nucleotides are TGTGCCAGCAGCTTAAGAATATTAGCGGGGAGTCACAATGAGCAGTTCTTC.

This clone turned up a few times. V gene TRBV7-9 combines with J gene TRBJ1-1; D is uncertain. CDR1 and CDR2 (germline): SEHNR, FQNEAQ (reference sequence). The CDR3 consists of 13 residues. V was pared by 0 bases and J by 11 bases, with 13 bases between. CDR3: CASSLAGPAGAFF. CDR3 in DNA: TGTGCCAGCAGCTTAGCAGGGCCCGCTGGTGCTTTCTTT.

This chain uses TRBV7-2 with TRBJ2-6; maybe TRBD1 (5 bases). Trimming removed 1 base from V and 11 bases from J, with 12 bases in between. The CDR3 sequence is 14 residues long. Germline CDR1 SGHTA, CDR2 FQGNSA. This CDR3 reads CASSLGGAWDVLTF. The DNA for the CDR3 is TGTGCCAGCAGCTTAGGGGGCGCATGGGACGTCCTGACTTTC.

This clone was counted only a few times. The CDR3 protein is CASSKGQGEKLFF. The DNA of the CDR3 is TGCGCCAGCAGCAAAGGACAGGGGGAAAAACTGTTTTTT. The chain links TRBV5-1 to TRBJ1-4; 9 nucleotides align to TRBD1. The germline V gene encodes CDR1 SGHRS and CDR2 YFSETQ. This CDR3 is built from 13 residues. Trimming removed 4 bases from V and 8 bases from J; junction bases left unmatched: 3. Together with reference TRBV5-1 and TRBJ1-4, the CDR3 gives the full variable domain: KAGVTQTPRYLIKTRGQQVTLSCSPISGHRSVSWYQQTPGQGLQFLFEYFSETQRNKGNFPGRFSGRQFSNSRSEMNVSTLELGDSALYLCASSKGQGEKLFFGSGTQLSVL.

V is TRBV6-6 and J is TRBJ2-1; tentatively, D is TRBD2 (6 bases). The germline V gene encodes CDR1 MNHNY and CDR2 SVGAGI (reference sequence). CDR3 length: 16 residues. V shed 1 base and J shed 3 bases, with 13 bases lying between them. The CDR3 bases are TGTGCCAGCAGTTACTTTTCAAAAGCGGGCTACAATGAGCAGTTCTTC. Amino acid sequence: CASSYFSKAGYNEQFF.

The V gene is TRBV27, the J gene TRBJ1-1, with 8 positions matching TRBD1. Germline V CDR1 and CDR2: MNHEY, SMNVEV (reference sequence). This CDR3 comprises 14 residues. Germline trimming cut 5 bases from V and 5 bases from J; bases unmatched to any gene: 7. The CDR3 here is CASSLRGQGTEAFF. The CDR3 DNA follows: TGTGCCAGCAGTCTCAGGGGGCAAGGTACTGAAGCTTTCTTT.

This chain uses TRBV5-1 with TRBJ1-5, with D hard to call. Trimming pared 5 bases from V and 0 bases from J, leaving 6 bases between. The length of the CDR3 is 13 residues. Germline CDR1 reads SGHRS; CDR2 reads YFSETQ. CDR3 in amino acids: CASSRDSNQPQHF. CDR3 DNA: TGCGCCAGCAGTAGGGATAGCAATCAGCCCCAGCATTTT.

This sequence joins TRBV7-2 and TRBJ2-7; 7 nucleotides line up with TRBD1. The CDR3 extends over 15 amino acids. Looked up from germline, CDR1 is SGHTA and CDR2 is FQGNSA. Trimming took 2 bases from V and 5 from J; bases not matched to a gene: 9. The CDR3 nucleotides read TGTGCCAGCAGCTTAAATACAGGGGTTCGAAACGAGCAGTACTTC. Translating it yields CASSLNTGVRNEQYF.

V and J are TRBV7-2 and TRBJ2-5, with 7 nucleotides matching TRBD2. The CDR3 covers 16 residues. Trimming at V came to 3 bases and at J to 0 bases, leaving 7 bases not matched to a gene. The germline gives CDR1 SGHTA, CDR2 FQGNSA. CDR3 DNA: TGTGCCAGCAGCTTGGTGGCTAGCGGCCACCAAGAGACCCAGTACTTC. As protein: CASSLVASGHQETQYF.

V usage is TRBV28 and J usage is TRBJ1-3; a weak D match, TRBD1 (5 bases). CDR3 length: 14 amino acids. V was shortened by 6 bases and J by 0 bases, with 9 bases between the two germline ends. Germline V gene sequence: CDR1 MDHEN, CDR2 SYDVKM. The CDR3 is CASRVDSSGNTIYF. In DNA form, the CDR3 reads TGTGCCAGCAGGGTCGACAGCTCTGGAAACACCATATATTTT. The entire variable domain, with the rest obtained from reference TRBV28 and TRBJ1-3, is as follows: DVKVTQSSRYLVKRTGEKVFLECVQDMDHENMFWYRQDPGLGLRLIYFSYDVKMKEKGDIPEGYSVSREKKERFSLILESASTNQTSMYLCASRVDSSGNTIYFGEGSWLTVV.

The chain combines TRBV6-1 with TRBJ2-1; 14 bases map to TRBD2. In germline, CDR1 is MNHNS, CDR2 SASEGT. V was pared by 3 bases and J by 8 bases, with 6 bases of the junction left unmatched. CDR3 size: 16 residues. The DNA of the CDR3 is TGTGCCAGCAGTGAGCAGGGACTAGCGGGGGCCTATGAGCAGTTCTTC. It is translated as CASSEQGLAGAYEQFF.

The rearrangement uses TRBV27 and TRBJ2-1; 8 bases match TRBD1. The CDR3 totals 14 residues. Per germline, CDR1 MNHEY and CDR2 SMNVEV (reference sequence). Trimming took 2 bases from V and 8 from J; bases not matched to a gene: 5. DNA of the CDR3: TGTGCCAGCAGTTTAAGCAGGGGGCACTATGAGCAGTTCTTC. This gives the protein CASSLSRGHYEQFF.

This clone came up a few times. The chain carries TRBV27 and TRBJ1-3, with D uncertain. The germline V and J ends were trimmed by 7 bases and 9 bases, with 16 bases remaining between them. The CDR3 totals 13 residues. Germline V CDR1 and CDR2: MNHEY, SMNVEV (reference sequence). CDR3 nucleotide sequence: TGTGCCAGCAAAAGGGCCGCGGAACCCACCATATATTTT. Translation gives CASKRAAEPTIYF.

The chain couples TRBV2 to TRBJ1-1, with TRBD1 identical over 10 bases. With 6 bases clipped from V and 11 bases from J, the junction kept 9 bases outside the gene matches. CDR1 is SNHLY and CDR2 is FYNNEI in the germline V gene. The CDR3 is 13 residues long. The CDR3 nucleotides are TGTGCCAGCAGCAGCGACAGGGGGCGGATGGCTTTCTTT. This sequence encodes CASSSDRGRMAFF.

This sequence joins TRBV5-6 and TRBJ2-6; no clear D gene. This CDR3 has 16 amino acids. V lost 2 bases, J lost 3 bases, and 12 bases lay in between. CDR1 is SGHDT, CDR2 YYEEEE, per germline. The CDR3 nucleotides read TGTGCCAGCAGCTTTAGTCGAGTGGGTGGGGCCAACGTCCTGACTTTC. Its protein is CASSFSRVGGANVLTF.